The clone carrying this TCR beta chain appeared many times. The target antigen is unknown. Investigators prepared the TCR beta libraries by applying iRepertoire HTBI primers and Arm-PCR of CDR3 regions. TCRdb re-analysed the multiplex PCR reads in MiXCR, keeping a single row per CDR3 protein. The sample has 350,000 to 500,000 distinct CDR3 sequences, around a fifth seen once. The sample is drawn from a study of regulatory T cells in long-lasting Graves disease. Findings of the study overall: It was in persistent disease that TRBV28, TRBJ1-2 and TRBJ2-5 were favored.

Time point indicated: persistent/refractory GD, antithyroid drugs over 5 years with positive TRAb. Preparation of the TCR library used RNA extracted from PBMCs. The ends lost 4 bases at V and 1 base at J; junction bases unmatched: 9. The CDR3 runs 16 residues. Looked up from germline, CDR1 is MDHEN and CDR2 is SYDVKM. The sequence was collected from a female donor with Graves disease. The specimen was peripheral blood mononuclear cells (PBMCs), collected when the disease was refractory, from a patient treated with antithyroid drugs. V and J are TRBV28 and TRBJ2-7, with 8 bases lining up with TRBD2. Here the CDR3 reads CASSWPTSGPSYEQYF. CDR3 coding DNA: TGTGCCAGCAGTTGGCCCACTAGCGGCCCATCCTACGAGCAGTACTTC.